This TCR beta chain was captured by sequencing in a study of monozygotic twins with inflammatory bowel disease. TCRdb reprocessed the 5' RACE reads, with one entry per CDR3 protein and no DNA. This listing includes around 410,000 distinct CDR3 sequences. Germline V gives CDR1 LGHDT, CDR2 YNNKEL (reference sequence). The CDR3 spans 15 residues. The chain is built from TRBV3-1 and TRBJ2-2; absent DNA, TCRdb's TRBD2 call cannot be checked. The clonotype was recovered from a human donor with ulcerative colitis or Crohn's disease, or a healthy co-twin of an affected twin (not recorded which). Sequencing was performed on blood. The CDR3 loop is CASSQAGGRTGELFF.